The rows below give T cell receptor beta chains drawn from one sample of a study of blood T cell repertoires in COVID-19. The protocol was immunoSEQ multiplex PCR, while the TCRdb copy is restricted to in-frame clones and leaves out a portion. The sample carries about 400,000 clones, around 92% recorded once. The sequencing sample was made of PBMCs or T cells enriched from blood (not recorded which). The receptors stem from a woman aged 30 to 39 who had recovered from COVID-19. The CDR3 runs from the conserved cysteine through the conserved F or W. A D gene is named only where the DNA matches it firmly. Size tells how often a clone was seen (once, few, many) or the class of an expanded clone, and some rows leave it out.

.,TRBV6-5,.,TRBJ2-2,CASSYVARRTGELFF,TGTGCCAGCAGTTACGTCGCTAGACGGACCGGGGAGCTGTTTTTT
.,TRBV4-1,.,TRBJ2-3,CASSHSQGLLTQYF,TGCGCCAGCAGCCACTCTCAGGGGCTCCTTACGCAGTATTTT
.,TRBV5-6,.,TRBJ2-7,CASSLSALVAREQYF,TGTGCCAGCAGCTTGAGTGCACTAGTGGCGCGCGAGCAGTACTTC
TRBD1,TRBV5-1,.,TRBJ1-2,CASSAGQGRFGGYTF,TGCGCCAGCAGCGCCGGACAGGGGAGATTCGGTGGCTACACCTTC
.,TRBV15,.,TRBJ2-1,CATSRDGGGWDEQFF,TGTGCCACCAGCAGAGATGGGGGGGGCTGGGATGAGCAGTTCTTC
TRBD2,TRBV4-1,.,TRBJ2-3,CASSQLPGLVTDTQYF,TGCGCCAGCAGCCAATTACCGGGACTAGTAACAGATACGCAGTATTTT
TRBD2,TRBV2,once,TRBJ2-3,CASSRLTSGGADTQYF,TGTGCCAGCAGCCGTCTAACTAGCGGGGGGGCAGATACGCAGTATTTT
.,TRBV9,.,TRBJ1-1,CASSVAGAGPEAFF,TGTGCCAGCAGCGTAGCTGGGGCAGGACCAGAAGCTTTCTTT
.,TRBV7-9,once,TRBJ1-1,CASSPSRGGAFF,TGTGCCAGCAGCCCCTCACGGGGAGGGGCTTTCTTT
TRBD2,TRBV7-3,.,TRBJ2-3,CASSTAGGPTDTQYF,TGTGCCAGCAGCACAGCGGGAGGGCCGACAGATACGCAGTATTTT
.,TRBV5-1,.,TRBJ1-2,CASSQDTTDYGYTF,TGCGCCAGCAGTCAAGACACGACAGACTATGGCTACACCTTC
.,TRBV27,.,TRBJ1-5,CASSLHTPQGLDQPQHF,TGTGCCAGCAGTCTCCATACCCCGCAGGGGTTGGATCAGCCCCAGCATTTT
TRBD2,TRBV28,.,TRBJ2-2,CASSLGLAGVLGELFF,TGTGCCAGCAGTTTAGGACTAGCGGGAGTTCTCGGGGAGCTGTTTTTT
.,TRBV7-9,.,TRBJ1-2,CASSAAGREGYTF,TGTGCCAGCAGCGCCGCAGGGCGGGAGGGCTACACCTTC
.,TRBV20-1,.,TRBJ1-2,CSAPEANGYTF,TGCAGTGCTCCTGAGGCTAATGGCTACACCTTC
.,TRBV30,.,TRBJ1-1,CAWSETGMRAFF,TGTGCCTGGAGTGAAACAGGGATGAGAGCTTTCTTT
.,TRBV5-1,once,TRBJ2-7,CASSLVSSEQYF,TGCGCCAGCAGCTTGGTCTCGAGTGAGCAGTACTTC
TRBD2,TRBV5-1,.,TRBJ2-1,CASMTSGGNSYNEQFF,TGCGCCAGCATGACTAGCGGGGGGAATTCCTACAATGAGCAGTTCTTC
.,TRBV7-3,.,TRBJ2-6,CASSELGGPGANVLTF,TGTGCCAGCAGCGAACTCGGGGGGCCTGGGGCCAACGTCCTGACTTTC
.,TRBV19,.,TRBJ2-2,CAAKGERGELFF,TGTGCGGCTAAAGGCGAGCGCGGGGAGCTGTTTTTT
.,TRBV27,.,TRBJ2-4,CASSLSGGIGAKNIQYF,TGTGCCAGCAGTTTATCGGGGGGAATCGGAGCCAAAAACATTCAGTACTTC
.,TRBV11-2,many,TRBJ2-6,CASSFGDSGANVLTF,TGTGCCAGCAGCTTCGGGGACTCTGGGGCCAACGTCCTGACTTTC
TRBD1,TRBV18,.,TRBJ2-7,CASSPGTGPYEQYF,TGTGCCAGCTCACCAGGGACAGGGCCCTACGAGCAGTACTTC
.,TRBV5-1,.,TRBJ2-1,CASSFLSAAPSSYNEQFF,TGCGCCAGCAGCTTTCTATCGGCGGCTCCTAGCTCCTACAATGAGCAGTTCTTC
TRBD1,TRBV29-1,.,TRBJ1-1,CSVGQGRTEAFF,TGCAGCGTCGGACAGGGGCGGACTGAAGCTTTCTTT
TRBD1,TRBV7-9,.,TRBJ2-5,CASSTVGTEQTQYF,TGTGCCAGCAGCACGGTCGGGACAGAACAAACCCAGTACTTC
.,TRBV5-6,.,TRBJ1-5,CASSLVAGQPQHF,TGTGCCAGCAGCTTGGTTGCAGGGCAGCCCCAGCATTTT
TRBD2,TRBV30,.,TRBJ2-2,CAYSTSGWTGELFF,TGTGCCTATTCGACTAGCGGGTGGACCGGGGAGCTGTTTTTT
TRBD2,TRBV5-1,.,TRBJ2-1,CASSPGTSLYNEQFF,TGCGCCAGCAGCCCTGGGACTAGCCTTTACAATGAGCAGTTCTTC
.,TRBV19,.,TRBJ1-5,CASVNPSARVQPQHF,TGTGCCAGTGTTAATCCATCTGCTCGGGTTCAGCCCCAGCATTTT
.,TRBV30,.,TRBJ1-3,CAWSRESNTIYF,TGTGCCTGGAGTCGCGAATCGAACACCATATATTTT
.,TRBV4-3,once,TRBJ2-1,CASSQLIGPGLFEEQFF,TGCGCCAGCAGCCAGCTCATAGGCCCGGGACTCTTTGAGGAGCAGTTCTTC
.,TRBV10-3,.,TRBJ2-5,CATEGAGTQYF,TGTGCCACCGAAGGAGCTGGGACCCAGTACTTC
.,TRBV28,.,TRBJ1-5,CASSFLVEDQPQHF,TGTGCCAGCAGTTTTCTGGTCGAGGATCAGCCCCAGCATTTT
.,TRBV28,.,TRBJ1-5,CASSLEVGVVGNQPQHF,TGTGCCAGTAGTTTAGAGGTGGGAGTAGTAGGCAATCAGCCCCAGCATTTT
TRBD1,TRBV29-1,.,TRBJ2-1,CSARQGAYNEQFF,TGCAGCGCCCGACAGGGAGCCTACAATGAGCAGTTCTTC
.,TRBV9,.,TRBJ1-1,CASSQTQGYTEAFF,TGTGCCAGCAGCCAAACTCAGGGTTACACTGAAGCTTTCTTT
TRBD1,TRBV5-4,.,TRBJ2-7,CASSPGQVSYEQYF,TGTGCCAGCAGCCCGGGACAGGTCTCCTACGAGCAGTACTTC
TRBD2,TRBV6-6,.,TRBJ2-5,CASSYRLAGVGETQYF,TGTGCCAGCAGTTACCGACTAGCGGGTGTGGGAGAGACCCAGTACTTC
.,TRBV7-2,.,TRBJ1-2,CASSSPGGTSAGYGYTF,TGTGCCAGCAGCTCCCCCGGGGGGACTAGCGCGGGGTATGGCTACACCTTC
TRBD1,TRBV11-1,.,TRBJ2-2,CASRTGTGIGGELFF,TGTGCCAGCAGAACCGGGACAGGGATCGGCGGGGAGCTGTTTTTT
TRBD1,TRBV5-1,.,TRBJ2-1,CASSRGQGYNEQFF,TGCGCCAGCAGTCGGGGACAGGGGTACAATGAGCAGTTCTTC
.,TRBV19,.,TRBJ1-5,CASSISGGSNQPQHF,TGTGCCAGTAGTATATCGGGGGGAAGCAATCAGCCCCAGCATTTT
.,TRBV5-6,few,TRBJ2-7,CASSLARQGSYEQYF,TGTGCCAGCAGCTTGGCGCGGCAGGGATCCTACGAGCAGTACTTC
.,TRBV7-2,.,TRBJ2-1,CASTFQNNEQFF,TGTGCCAGCACCTTCCAAAACAATGAGCAGTTCTTC
.,TRBV7-3,.,TRBJ2-2,CASSLARNTGELFF,TGTGCCAGCAGCTTAGCCAGGAACACCGGGGAGCTGTTTTTT
TRBD1,TRBV19,.,TRBJ2-7,CASSIGGGAGYEQYF,TGTGCCAGTAGTATAGGAGGGGGCGCCGGCTACGAGCAGTACTTC
TRBD1,TRBV5-5,.,TRBJ1-5,CASSYGTVSNQPQHF,TGTGCCAGCAGCTACGGGACAGTCAGCAATCAGCCCCAGCATTTT
TRBD1,TRBV7-2,once,TRBJ1-5,CASSLDRGNQPQHF,TGTGCCAGCAGCCTCGACAGGGGAAATCAGCCCCAGCATTTT
.,TRBV28,.,TRBJ2-7,CASSPTSYEQYF,TGTGCCAGCAGTCCTACCTCCTACGAGCAGTACTTC
TRBD2,TRBV18,.,TRBJ2-4,CASSPKLANKNIQYF,TGTGCCAGCTCACCCAAACTAGCGAACAAAAACATTCAGTACTTC
TRBD1,TRBV29-1,.,TRBJ1-1,CSVGDRTNTEAFF,TGCAGCGTGGGGGACAGGACGAACACTGAAGCTTTCTTT
TRBD2,TRBV10-3,.,TRBJ2-1,CAAGLAGVGNEQFF,TGTGCCGCAGGACTAGCGGGAGTGGGCAATGAGCAGTTCTTC
TRBD1,TRBV6-5,.,TRBJ1-6,CASRRDRGDNSPLHF,TGTGCCAGCAGACGGGACAGGGGGGATAATTCACCCCTCCACTTT
.,TRBV10-3,.,TRBJ1-2,CAISGREGFYGYTF,TGTGCCATCAGTGGACGCGAGGGATTCTATGGCTACACCTTC
TRBD2,TRBV11-2,.,TRBJ2-7,CASSLGTSGSYEQYF,TGTGCCAGCAGCTTAGGGACTAGCGGGAGTTACGAGCAGTACTTC
.,TRBV9,.,TRBJ1-2,CASSVDFTGGYTF,TGTGCCAGCAGCGTAGATTTTACAGGCGGCTACACCTTC